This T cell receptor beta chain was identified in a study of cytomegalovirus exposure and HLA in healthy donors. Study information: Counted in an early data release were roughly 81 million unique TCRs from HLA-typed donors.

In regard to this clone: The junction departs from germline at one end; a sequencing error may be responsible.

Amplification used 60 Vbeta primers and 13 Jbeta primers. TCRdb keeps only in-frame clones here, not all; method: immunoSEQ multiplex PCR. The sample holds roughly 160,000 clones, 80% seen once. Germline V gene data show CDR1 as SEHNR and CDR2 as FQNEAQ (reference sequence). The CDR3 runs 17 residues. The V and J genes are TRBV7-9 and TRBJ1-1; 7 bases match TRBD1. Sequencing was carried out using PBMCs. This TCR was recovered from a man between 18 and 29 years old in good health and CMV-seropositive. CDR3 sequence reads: CSSSLGGMRTLNTEAFF. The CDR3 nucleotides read TGTTCCAGCAGCTTAGGGGGCATGAGGACGCTGAACACTGAAGCTTTCTTT.